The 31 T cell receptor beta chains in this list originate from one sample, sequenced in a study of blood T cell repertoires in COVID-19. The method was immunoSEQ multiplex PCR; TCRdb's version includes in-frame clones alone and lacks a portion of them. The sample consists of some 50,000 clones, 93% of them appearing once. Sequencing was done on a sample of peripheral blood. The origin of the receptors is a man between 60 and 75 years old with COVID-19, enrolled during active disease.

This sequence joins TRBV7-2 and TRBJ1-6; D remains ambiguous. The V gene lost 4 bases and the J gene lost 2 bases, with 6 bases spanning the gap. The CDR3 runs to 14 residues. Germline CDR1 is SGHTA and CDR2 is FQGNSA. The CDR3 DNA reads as TGTGCCAGCAGCTCGGCGGCCTATAATTCACCCCTCCACTTT. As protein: CASSSAAYNSPLHF.

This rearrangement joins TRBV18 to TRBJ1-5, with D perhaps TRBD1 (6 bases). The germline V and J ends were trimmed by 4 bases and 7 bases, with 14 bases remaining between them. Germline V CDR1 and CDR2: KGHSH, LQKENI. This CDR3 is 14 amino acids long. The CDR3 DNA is TGTGCCAGCTCACTAGACAGGTTCCGCCAGCCCCAGCATTTT. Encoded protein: CASSLDRFRQPQHF.

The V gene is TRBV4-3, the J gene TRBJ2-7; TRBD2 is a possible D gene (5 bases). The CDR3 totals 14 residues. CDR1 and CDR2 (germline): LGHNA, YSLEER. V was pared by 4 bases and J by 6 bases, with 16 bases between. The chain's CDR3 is CASSLGGGVSEQYF. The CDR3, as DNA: TGCGCCAGCAGCCTCGGAGGAGGCGTAAGCGAGCAGTACTTC.

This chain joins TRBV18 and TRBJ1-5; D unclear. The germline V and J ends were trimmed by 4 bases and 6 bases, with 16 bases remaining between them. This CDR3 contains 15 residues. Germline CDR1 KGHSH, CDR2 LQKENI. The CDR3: CASSLAAGKVQPQHF. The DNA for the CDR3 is TGTGCCAGCTCACTGGCGGCGGGAAAAGTTCAGCCCCAGCATTTT.

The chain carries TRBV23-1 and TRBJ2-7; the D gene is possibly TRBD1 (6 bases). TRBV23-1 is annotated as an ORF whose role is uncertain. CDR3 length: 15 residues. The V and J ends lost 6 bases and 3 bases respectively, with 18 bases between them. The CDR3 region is CASRPQTGQVYEQYF. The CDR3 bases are TGCGCCAGCAGGCCTCAGACAGGACAAGTCTACGAGCAGTACTTC.

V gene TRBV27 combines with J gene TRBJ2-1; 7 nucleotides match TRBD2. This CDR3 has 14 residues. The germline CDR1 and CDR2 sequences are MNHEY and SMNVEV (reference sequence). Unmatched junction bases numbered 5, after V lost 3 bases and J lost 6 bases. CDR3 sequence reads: CASSLGWGGNEQFF. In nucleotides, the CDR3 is TGTGCCAGCAGTTTGGGATGGGGGGGCAATGAGCAGTTCTTC.

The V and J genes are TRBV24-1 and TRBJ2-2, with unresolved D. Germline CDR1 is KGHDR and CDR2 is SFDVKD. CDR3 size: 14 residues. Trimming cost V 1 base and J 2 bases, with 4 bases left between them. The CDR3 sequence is CATSDFSNTGELFF. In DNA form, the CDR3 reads TGTGCCACCAGTGATTTTTCTAACACCGGGGAGCTGTTTTTT.

The CDR3 spells CASSQPTARKLFF. In DNA, the CDR3 is TGTGCCAGCAGCCAACCGACAGCGCGAAAACTGTTTTTT. The chain joins TRBV3-1 (or the pseudogene TRBV3-2) to TRBJ1-4, with a possible D match to TRBD1 (5 bases). CDR3 length: 13 residues. CDR1 is LGHDT, CDR2 YNNKEL, per germline (reference sequence). V was pared by 2 bases and J by 10 bases, with 11 bases between.

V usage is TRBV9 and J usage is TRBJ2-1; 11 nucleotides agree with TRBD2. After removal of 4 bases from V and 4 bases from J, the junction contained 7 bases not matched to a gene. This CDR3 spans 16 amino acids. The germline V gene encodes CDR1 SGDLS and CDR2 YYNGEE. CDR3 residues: CASSPPTSGGYNEQFF. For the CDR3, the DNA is TGTGCCAGCAGCCCCCCTACTAGCGGGGGATACAATGAGCAGTTCTTC. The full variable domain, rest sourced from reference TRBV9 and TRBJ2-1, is DSGVTQTPKHLITATGQRVTLRCSPRSGDLSVYWYQQSLDQGLQFLIQYYNGEERAKGNILERFSAQQFPDLHSELNLSSLELGDSALYFCASSPPTSGGYNEQFFGPGTRLTVL.

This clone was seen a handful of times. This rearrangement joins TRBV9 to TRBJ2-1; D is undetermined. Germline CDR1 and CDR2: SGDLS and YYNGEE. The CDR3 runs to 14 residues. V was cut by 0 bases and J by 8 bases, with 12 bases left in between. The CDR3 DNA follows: TGTGCCAGCAGCGTAGAGCCTTCGTCGTATGAGCAGTTCTTC. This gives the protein CASSVEPSSYEQFF.

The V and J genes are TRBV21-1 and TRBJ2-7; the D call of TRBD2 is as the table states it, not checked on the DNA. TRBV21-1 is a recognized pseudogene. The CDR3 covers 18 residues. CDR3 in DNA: TGTGCCAGCAGCAAATCCCTCCCCGCGCGGGAGAAGTCCTACGAGCAGTACTTC. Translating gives CASSKSLPAREKSYEQYF.

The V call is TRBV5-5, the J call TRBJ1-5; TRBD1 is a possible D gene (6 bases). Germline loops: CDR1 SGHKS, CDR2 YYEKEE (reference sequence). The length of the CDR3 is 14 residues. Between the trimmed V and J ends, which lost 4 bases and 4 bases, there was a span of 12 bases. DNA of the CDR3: TGTGCCAGCAGCGCAGGGGTAATTAATCAGCCCCAGCATTTT. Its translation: CASSAGVINQPQHF.

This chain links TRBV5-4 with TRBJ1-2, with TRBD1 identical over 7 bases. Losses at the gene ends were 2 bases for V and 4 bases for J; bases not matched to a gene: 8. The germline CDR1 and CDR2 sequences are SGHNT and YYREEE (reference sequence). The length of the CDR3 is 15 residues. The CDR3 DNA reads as TGTGCCAGCAGCTTTCGAGGGGGCGCCGGCTATGGCTACACCTTC. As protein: CASSFRGGAGYGYTF.

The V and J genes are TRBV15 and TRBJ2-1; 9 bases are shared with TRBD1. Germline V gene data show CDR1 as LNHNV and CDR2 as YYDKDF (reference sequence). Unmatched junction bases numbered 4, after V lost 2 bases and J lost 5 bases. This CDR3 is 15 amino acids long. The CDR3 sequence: CATSRLGQGNNEQFF. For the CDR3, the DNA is TGTGCCACCAGCAGACTGGGACAGGGAAACAATGAGCAGTTCTTC.

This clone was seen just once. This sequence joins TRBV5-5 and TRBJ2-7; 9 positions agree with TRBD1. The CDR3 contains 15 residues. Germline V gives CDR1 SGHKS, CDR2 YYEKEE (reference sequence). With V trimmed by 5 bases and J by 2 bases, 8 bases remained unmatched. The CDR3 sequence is CASSLSGTGTYEQYF. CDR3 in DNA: TGTGCCAGCAGTTTATCCGGGACAGGGACCTACGAGCAGTACTTC.

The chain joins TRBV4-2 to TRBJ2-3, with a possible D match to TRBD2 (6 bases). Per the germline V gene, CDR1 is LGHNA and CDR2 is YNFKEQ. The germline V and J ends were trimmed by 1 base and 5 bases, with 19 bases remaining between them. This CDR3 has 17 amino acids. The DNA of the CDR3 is TGTGCCAGCAGCCAAGTGGGTTGGGGGATAGCGGAAGATACGCAGTATTTT. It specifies CASSQVGWGIAEDTQYF.

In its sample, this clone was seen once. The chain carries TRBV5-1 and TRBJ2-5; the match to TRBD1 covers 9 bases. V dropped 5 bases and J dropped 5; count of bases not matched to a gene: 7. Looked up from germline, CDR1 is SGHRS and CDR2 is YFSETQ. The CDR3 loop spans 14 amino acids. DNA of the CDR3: TGCGCCAGCAGGCCAACAGGGGGCGCGGAGACCCAGTACTTC. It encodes CASRPTGGAETQYF.

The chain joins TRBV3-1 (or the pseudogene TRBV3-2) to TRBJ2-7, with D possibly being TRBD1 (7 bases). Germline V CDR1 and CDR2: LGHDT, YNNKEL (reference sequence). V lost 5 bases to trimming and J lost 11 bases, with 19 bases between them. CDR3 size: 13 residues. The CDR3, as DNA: TGTGCCAGCAGCTACACGGGCAGGGGGGACGAGTACTTC. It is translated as CASSYTGRGDEYF.

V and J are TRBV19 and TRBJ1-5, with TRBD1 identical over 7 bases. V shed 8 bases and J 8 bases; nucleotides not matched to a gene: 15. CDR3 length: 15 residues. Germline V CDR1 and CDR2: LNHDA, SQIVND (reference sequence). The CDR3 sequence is CASSATGAKGEPQHF. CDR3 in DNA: TGTGCCAGTTCAGCAACAGGGGCTAAGGGAGAGCCCCAGCATTTT.

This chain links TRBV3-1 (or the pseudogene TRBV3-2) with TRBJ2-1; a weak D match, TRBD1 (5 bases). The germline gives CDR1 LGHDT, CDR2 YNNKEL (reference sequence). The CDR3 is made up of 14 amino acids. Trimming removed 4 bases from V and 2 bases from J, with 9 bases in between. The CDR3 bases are TGTGCCAGCAGCCTTAAGGGGACCTACAATGAGCAGTTCTTC. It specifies CASSLKGTYNEQFF.

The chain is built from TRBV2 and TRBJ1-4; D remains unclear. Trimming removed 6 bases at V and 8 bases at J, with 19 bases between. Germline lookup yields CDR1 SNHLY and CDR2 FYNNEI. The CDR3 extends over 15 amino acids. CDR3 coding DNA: TGTGCCAGCAGACCCGACCGCGGGTTTTTCGAAAAACTGTTTTTT. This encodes CASRPDRGFFEKLFF.

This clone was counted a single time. The CDR3 is CASSPGTPNEKLFF. DNA of the CDR3: TGTGCCAGCAGCCCCGGTACGCCGAATGAAAAACTGTTTTTT. This sequence joins TRBV6-5 and TRBJ1-4; no definite D call. The germline V gene encodes CDR1 MNHEY and CDR2 SVGAGI. The CDR3 extends over 14 amino acids. Trimming removed 6 bases at V and 5 bases at J, with 13 bases between.

This chain's CDR3 is CASSWEAGKTGNTIYF. CDR3 nucleotides: TGCGCCAGCAGCTGGGAGGCCGGGAAAACTGGAAACACCATATATTTT. The chain joins TRBV5-1 to TRBJ1-3; D ambiguous. Trimming took off 3 bases at V and 2 bases at J, with 15 bases between the two ends. The CDR3 length is 16 residues. Per the germline V gene, CDR1 is SGHRS and CDR2 is YFSETQ.

The CDR3 protein is CASSILTGKKEKLFF. CDR3 bases: TGTGCCAGCAGTATATTGACTGGAAAGAAGGAAAAACTGTTTTTT. The V gene is TRBV28, the J gene TRBJ1-4; D gene unclear. Deletions cut 5 bases from V and 8 bases from J, with 18 bases between. CDR1 MDHEN and CDR2 SYDVKM come from the germline V gene. This CDR3 has 15 amino acids.

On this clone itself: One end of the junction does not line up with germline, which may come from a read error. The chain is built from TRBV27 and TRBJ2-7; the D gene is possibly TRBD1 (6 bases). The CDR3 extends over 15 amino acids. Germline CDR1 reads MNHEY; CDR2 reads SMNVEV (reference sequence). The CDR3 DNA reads TGTGCCAGCAGTTTAATAGGACAGCCATCCTCCGAGCAGTACTTC. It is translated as CASSLIGQPSSEQYF.

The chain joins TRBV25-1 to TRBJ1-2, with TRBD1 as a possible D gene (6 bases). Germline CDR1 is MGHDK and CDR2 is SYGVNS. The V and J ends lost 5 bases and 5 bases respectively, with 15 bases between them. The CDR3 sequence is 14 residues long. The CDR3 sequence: CASSSHAGAYGYTF. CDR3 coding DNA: TGTGCCAGCAGTAGCCATGCGGGGGCGTATGGCTACACCTTC.

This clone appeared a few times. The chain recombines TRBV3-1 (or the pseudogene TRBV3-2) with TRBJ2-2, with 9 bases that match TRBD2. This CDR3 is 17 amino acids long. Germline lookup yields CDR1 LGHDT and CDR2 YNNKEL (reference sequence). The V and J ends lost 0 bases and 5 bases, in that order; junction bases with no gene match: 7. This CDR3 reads CASSQDPASGATGELFF. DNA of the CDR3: TGTGCCAGCAGCCAAGATCCAGCTAGCGGGGCAACCGGGGAGCTGTTTTTT.

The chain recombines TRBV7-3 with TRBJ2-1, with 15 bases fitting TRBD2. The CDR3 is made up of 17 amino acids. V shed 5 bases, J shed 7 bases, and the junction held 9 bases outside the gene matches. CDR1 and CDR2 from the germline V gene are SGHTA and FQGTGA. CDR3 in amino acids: CASSIGTSGRIGNEQFF. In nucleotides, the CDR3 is TGTGCCAGCAGCATAGGGACTAGCGGGAGGATTGGGAATGAGCAGTTCTTC.

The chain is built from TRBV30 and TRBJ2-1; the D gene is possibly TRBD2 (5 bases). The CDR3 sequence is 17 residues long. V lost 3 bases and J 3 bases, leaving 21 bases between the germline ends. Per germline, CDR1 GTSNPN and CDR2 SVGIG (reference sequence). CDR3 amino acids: CAWRFTLTSYGYNEQFF. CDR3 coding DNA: TGTGCCTGGAGGTTCACCCTTACTAGTTACGGCTACAATGAGCAGTTCTTC. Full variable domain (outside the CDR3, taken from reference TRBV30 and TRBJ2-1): SQTIHQWPATLVQPVGSPLSLECTVEGTSNPNLYWYRQAAGRGLQLLFYSVGIGQISSEVPQNLSASRPQDRQFILSSKKLLLSDSGFYLCAWRFTLTSYGYNEQFFGPGTRLTVL.

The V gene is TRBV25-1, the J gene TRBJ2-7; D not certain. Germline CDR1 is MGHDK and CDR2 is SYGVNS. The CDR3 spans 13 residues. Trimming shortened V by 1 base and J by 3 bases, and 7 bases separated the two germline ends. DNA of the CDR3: TGTGCCAGCAGTGAATCTACCCGCTACGAGCAGTACTTC. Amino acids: CASSESTRYEQYF.

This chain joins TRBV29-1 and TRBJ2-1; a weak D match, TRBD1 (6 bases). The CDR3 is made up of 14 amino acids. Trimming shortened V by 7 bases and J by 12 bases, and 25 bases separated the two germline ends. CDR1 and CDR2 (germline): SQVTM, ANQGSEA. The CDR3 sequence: CSAMGAPGSQAQFF. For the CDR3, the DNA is TGCAGCGCTATGGGGGCTCCGGGTTCCCAAGCGCAGTTCTTC.